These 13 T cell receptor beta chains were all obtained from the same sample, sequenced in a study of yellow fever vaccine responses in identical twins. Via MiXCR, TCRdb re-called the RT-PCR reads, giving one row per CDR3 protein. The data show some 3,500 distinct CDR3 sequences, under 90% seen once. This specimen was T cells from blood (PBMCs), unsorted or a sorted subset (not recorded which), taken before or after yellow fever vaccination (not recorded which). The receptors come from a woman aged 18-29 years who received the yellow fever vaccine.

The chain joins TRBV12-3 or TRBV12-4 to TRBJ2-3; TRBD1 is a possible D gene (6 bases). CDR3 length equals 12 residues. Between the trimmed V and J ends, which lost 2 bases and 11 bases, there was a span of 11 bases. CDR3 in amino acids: CASSLKQGMQYF. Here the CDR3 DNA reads TGTGCCAGCAGTTTAAAACAGGGTATGCAGTATTTT.

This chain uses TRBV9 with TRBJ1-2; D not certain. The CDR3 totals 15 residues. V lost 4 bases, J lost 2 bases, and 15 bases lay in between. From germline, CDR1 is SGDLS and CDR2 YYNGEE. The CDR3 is CASSKTPLSNYGYTF. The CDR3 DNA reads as TGTGCCAGCAGCAAGACCCCATTATCCAACTATGGCTACACCTTC.

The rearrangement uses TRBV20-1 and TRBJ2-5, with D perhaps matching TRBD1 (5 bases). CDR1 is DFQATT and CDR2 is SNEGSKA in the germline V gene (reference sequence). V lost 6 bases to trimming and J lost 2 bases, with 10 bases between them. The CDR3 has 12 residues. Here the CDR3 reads CSAWGRQETQYF. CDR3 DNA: TGCAGTGCATGGGGCAGACAAGAGACCCAGTACTTC.

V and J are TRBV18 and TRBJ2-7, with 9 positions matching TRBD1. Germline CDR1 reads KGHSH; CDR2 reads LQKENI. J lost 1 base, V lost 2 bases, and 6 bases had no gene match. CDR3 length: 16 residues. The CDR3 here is CASSPTQGAVSYEQYF. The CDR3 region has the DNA TGTGCCAGCTCACCAACACAGGGGGCCGTATCCTACGAGCAGTACTTC.

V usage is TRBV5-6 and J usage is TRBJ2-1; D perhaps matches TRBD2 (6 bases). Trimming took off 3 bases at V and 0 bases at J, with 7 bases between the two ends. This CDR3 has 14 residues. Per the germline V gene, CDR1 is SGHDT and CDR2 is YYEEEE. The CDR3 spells CASSSGASYNEQFF. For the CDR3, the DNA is TGTGCCAGCAGCTCGGGAGCCTCCTACAATGAGCAGTTCTTC.

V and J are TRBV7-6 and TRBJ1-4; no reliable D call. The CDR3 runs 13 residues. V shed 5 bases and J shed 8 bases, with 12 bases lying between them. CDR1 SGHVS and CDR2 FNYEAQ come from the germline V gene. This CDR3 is CASSIYHGEKLFF. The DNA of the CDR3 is TGTGCCAGCAGCATTTATCATGGGGAAAAACTGTTTTTT.

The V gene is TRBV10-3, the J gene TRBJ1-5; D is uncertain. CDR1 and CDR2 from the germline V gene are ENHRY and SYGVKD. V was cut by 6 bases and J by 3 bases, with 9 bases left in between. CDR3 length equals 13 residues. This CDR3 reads CAISPSPNQPQHF. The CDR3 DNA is TGTGCCATCAGCCCAAGCCCCAATCAGCCCCAGCATTTT.

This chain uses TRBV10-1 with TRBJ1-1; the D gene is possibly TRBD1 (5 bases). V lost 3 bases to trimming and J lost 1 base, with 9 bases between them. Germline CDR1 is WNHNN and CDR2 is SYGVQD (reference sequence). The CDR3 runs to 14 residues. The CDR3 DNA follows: TGCGCCAGCAGTGATGGGGCAGGGAACACTGAAGCTTTCTTT. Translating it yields CASSDGAGNTEAFF.

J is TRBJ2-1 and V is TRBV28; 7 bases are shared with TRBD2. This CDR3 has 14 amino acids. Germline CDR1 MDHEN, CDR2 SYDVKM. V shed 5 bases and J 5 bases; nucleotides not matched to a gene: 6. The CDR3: CASSLRRENNEQFF. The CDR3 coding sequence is TGTGCCAGCAGTCTCCGGCGGGAGAACAATGAGCAGTTCTTC.

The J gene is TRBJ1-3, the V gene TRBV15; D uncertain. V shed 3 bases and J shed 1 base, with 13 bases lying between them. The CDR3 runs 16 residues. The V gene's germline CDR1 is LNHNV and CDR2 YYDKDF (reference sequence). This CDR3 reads CATSSIMEVSGNTIYF. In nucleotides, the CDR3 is TGTGCCACCAGCAGTATTATGGAGGTTTCTGGAAACACCATATATTTT.

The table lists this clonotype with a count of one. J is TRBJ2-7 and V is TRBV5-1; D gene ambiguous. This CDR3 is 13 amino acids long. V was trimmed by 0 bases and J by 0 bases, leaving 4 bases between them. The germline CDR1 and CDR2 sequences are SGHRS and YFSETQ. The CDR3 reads CASSLDGSYEQYF. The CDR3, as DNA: TGCGCCAGCAGCTTGGACGGCTCCTACGAGCAGTACTTC.

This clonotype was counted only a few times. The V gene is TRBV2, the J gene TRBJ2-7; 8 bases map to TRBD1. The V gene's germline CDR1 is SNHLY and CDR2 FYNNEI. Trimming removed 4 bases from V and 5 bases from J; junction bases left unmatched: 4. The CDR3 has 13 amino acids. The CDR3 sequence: CASSGGQGHEQYF. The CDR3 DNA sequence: TGTGCCAGCAGTGGCGGACAGGGCCACGAGCAGTACTTC.

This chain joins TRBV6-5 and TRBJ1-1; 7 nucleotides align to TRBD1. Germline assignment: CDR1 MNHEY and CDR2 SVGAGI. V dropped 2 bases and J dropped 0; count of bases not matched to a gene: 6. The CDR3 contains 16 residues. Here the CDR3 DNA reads TGTGCCAGCAGTTACGGACAGGCTAATCTGAACACTGAAGCTTTCTTT. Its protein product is CASSYGQANLNTEAFF.